This T cell receptor (beta chain) was recovered during a study of blood T cell repertoires in COVID-19 (TCRdb year 2020). About the investigation overall: The collaborator samples originated in the United States, Italy and Spain and spanned the acute and convalescent phases of COVID-19. The material from the prospective study consisted of cDNA or gDNA derived from T cells, B-cell-depleted T cells, or PBMCs. Deeply sampled blood TCRbeta repertoires from subjects exposed to, actively infected with, or recovered from COVID-19 were included in the dataset. The repertoires were released in a freely available public database meant as a resource for research on the immune response to SARS-CoV-2. Samples were obtained from the ongoing ImmuneRACE study (first 160 participants) and from 1,254 subjects provided by 6 global collaborators. A de-identified subject ID, COVID-19 status, age in years and sex were almost always included in the sample metadata. Where HLA class I and class II types were available, the types were taken from metadata supplied by the sample provider, not from assay-based typing. What the work shows at the level of the full study, not this receptor alone: How much clinical and demographic metadata was included differed by source and by participant, and the metadata was provided uncurated.

The immunoSEQ Assay, a bias-controlled multiplex PCR, was used to amplify TCRbeta CDR3 regions from genomic DNA. As for the authors' bioinformatics: The number of nucleated cells in each sample was estimated by amplification of reference gene primers within the assay. To quantify the absolute abundance of each unique TCRbeta CDR3 rearrangement, sequence reads were collapsed and filtered. For each sample, productive Simpson clonality was calculated by taking the square root of Simpson's diversity index across productive rearrangements. Held by TCRdb, this immuneACCESS table contains in-frame sequences only and omits some clones. Under half of the omission traces to an unresolved V gene where checked; the cause of the rest is unknown. V and J calls and clone size come straight from that table; D and trimming were deduced from the DNA. The sample contains 200,000 to 250,000 clones, about 91% of them found a single time. Together, the top ten hold over 1.1% of the sample.

As for this clone: No antigen is known for it. Per-nucleotide qualities are absent, and no much larger clonotype sits a single base away.

Collaborating institutions collected whole blood in K2EDTA tubes following their own protocols. For TCRbeta analysis, collaborators shipped samples in one of three forms: frozen whole blood, isolated PBMCs, or DNA extracted from either of those sample types. The clonotype originates from a man older than 75 with acute or convalescent COVID-19. Sequencing used peripheral blood.

The DNA sequence is as follows: TGTGCCAGCAGCTTATCAGCGGGAGAGTACGAGCAGTACTTC. Its protein is CASSLSAGEYEQYF. The chain is assembled from TRBV7-2 and TRBJ2-7, with 8 central nucleotides matching TRBD2. The germline V gene supplies CDR1 SGHTA and CDR2 FQGNSA. The CDR3 runs 14 residues from the cysteine to the phenylalanine. Just CDR3 DNA is preserved here, 42 bases in frame from base 1. Ends trimmed: V by 2 bases, J by 4 bases; bases unmatched to a gene: 4.